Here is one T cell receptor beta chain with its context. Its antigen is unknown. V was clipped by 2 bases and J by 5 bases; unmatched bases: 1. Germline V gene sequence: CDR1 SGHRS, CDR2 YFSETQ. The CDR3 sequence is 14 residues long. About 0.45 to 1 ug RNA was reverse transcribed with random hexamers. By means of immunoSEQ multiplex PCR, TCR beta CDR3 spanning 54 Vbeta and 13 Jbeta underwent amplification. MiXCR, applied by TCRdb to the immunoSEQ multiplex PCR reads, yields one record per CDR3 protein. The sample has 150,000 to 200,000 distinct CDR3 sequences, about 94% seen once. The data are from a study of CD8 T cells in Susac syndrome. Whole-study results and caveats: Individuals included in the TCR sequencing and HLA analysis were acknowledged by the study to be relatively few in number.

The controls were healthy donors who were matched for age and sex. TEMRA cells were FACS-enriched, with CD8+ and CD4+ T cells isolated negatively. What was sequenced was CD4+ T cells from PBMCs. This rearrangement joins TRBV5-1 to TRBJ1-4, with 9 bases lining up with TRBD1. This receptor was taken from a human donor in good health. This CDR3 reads CASSFDRGNEKLFF. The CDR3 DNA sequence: TGCGCCAGCAGCTTCGACAGGGGGAATGAAAAACTGTTTTTT.